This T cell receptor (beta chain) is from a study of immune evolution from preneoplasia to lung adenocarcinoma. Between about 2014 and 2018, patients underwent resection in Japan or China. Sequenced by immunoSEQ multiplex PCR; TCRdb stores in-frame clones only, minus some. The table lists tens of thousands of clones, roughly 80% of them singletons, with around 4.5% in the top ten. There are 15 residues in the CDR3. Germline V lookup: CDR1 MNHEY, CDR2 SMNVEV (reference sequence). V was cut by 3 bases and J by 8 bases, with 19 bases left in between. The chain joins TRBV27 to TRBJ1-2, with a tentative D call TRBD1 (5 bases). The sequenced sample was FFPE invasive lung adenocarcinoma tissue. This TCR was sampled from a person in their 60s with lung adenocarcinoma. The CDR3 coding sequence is TGTGCCAGCAGTTTCAGCGGGGGGGATAGGGGCGGCTACACCTTC. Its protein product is CASSFSGGDRGGYTF.